This T cell receptor (beta chain) was captured in a study of shared clonotypes between healthy human individuals. As processed by the authors: Sequence data from immunoSEQ were junction-only and lacked quality scores; consequently, filtering differed. The method was immunoSEQ multiplex PCR; TCRdb's version includes in-frame clones alone and lacks a portion of them. V, J and clone size are those of that table, while D and trimming were read from the DNA. In the table there are 2 million to 3 million clones, approximately 93% of which are singletons. The CDR3 covers 14 residues. With 1 base clipped from V and 10 bases from J, the junction kept 9 bases outside the gene matches. CDR1 and CDR2 (germline): LGHNA, YNFKEQ.

This rearrangement joins TRBV4-2 to TRBJ1-1, with 7 bases that match TRBD1. The clonotype comes from a man aged 18 to 30 in good health. Some clones in this sample may be carry-over from other donors' samples. Sequencing used naive CD4+ T cells from PBMCs. Subset in this sample: CD45RA+ positively selected. The CDR3 here is CASSQAPQGGVAFF. The CDR3 DNA reads TGTGCCAGCAGCCAAGCTCCTCAGGGGGGTGTAGCTTTCTTT.